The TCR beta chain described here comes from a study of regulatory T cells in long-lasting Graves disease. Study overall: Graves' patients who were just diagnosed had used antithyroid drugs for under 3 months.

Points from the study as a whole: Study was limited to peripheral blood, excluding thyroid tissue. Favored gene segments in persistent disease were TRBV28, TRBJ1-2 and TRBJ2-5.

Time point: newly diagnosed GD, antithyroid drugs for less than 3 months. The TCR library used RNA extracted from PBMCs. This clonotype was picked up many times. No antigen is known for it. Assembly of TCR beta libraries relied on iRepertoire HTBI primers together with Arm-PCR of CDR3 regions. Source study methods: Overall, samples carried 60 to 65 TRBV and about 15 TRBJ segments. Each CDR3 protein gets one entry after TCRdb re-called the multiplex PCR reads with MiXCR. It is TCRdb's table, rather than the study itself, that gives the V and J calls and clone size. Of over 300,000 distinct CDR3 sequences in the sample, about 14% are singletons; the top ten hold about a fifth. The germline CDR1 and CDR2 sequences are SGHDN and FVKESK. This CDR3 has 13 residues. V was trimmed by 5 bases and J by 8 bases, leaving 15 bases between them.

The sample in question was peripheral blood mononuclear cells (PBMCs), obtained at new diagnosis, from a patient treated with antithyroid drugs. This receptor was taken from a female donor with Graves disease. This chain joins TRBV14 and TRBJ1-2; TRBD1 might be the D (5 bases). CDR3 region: CASSWDRGSGYTF. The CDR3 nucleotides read TGTGCCAGCAGCTGGGACCGGGGATCGGGCTACACCTTC.